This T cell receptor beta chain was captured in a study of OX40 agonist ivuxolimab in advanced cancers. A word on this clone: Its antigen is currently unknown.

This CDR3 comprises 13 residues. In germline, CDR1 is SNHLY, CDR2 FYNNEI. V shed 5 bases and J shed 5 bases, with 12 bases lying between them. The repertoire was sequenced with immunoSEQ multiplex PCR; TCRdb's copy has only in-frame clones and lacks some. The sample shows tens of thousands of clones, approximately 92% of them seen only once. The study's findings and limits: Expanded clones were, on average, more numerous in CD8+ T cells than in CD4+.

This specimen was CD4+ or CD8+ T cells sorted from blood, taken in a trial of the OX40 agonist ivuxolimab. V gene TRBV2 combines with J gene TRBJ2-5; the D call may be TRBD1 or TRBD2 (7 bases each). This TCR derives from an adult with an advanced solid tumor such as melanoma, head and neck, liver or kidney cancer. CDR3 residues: CASSLRGGETQYF. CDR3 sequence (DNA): TGTGCCAGCAGTCTCAGGGGGGGGGAGACCCAGTACTTC.